The next 29 T cell receptor beta chains were all read from a single sample in a study of graft-versus-host responses after intestinal transplantation. Assay: immunoSEQ multiplex PCR; the TCRdb copy retains only in-frame clones and omits some. The sample yields roughly 53,000 clones, 91% seen once. The starting material was PBMCs, obtained roughly 680 days after intestinal transplant. The source is a human patient who received an intestinal transplant, so some T cells may come from the graft donor.

The chain joins TRBV7-3 to TRBJ2-5; D may be TRBD2 (5 bases). V gave up 6 bases and J gave up 3 bases, with 23 bases separating them. This CDR3 spans 17 amino acids. CDR1 SGHTA and CDR2 FQGTGA come from the germline V gene. CDR3 sequence reads: CASSRTRTPESEETQYF. The CDR3 nucleotides are TGTGCCAGCAGTCGCACTAGGACCCCCGAATCAGAAGAGACCCAGTACTTC.

The rearrangement uses TRBV7-6 and TRBJ1-3, with D perhaps TRBD1 (5 bases). Germline CDR1 SGHVS, CDR2 FNYEAQ. Trimming removed 0 bases from V and 1 base from J, with 7 bases in between. The CDR3 is made up of 15 amino acids. DNA for the CDR3: TGTGCCAGCAGCTTAGCGGGGGGGTCTGGAAACACCATATATTTT. As protein: CASSLAGGSGNTIYF.

The chain has TRBV29-1 and TRBJ2-4; the D gene is possibly TRBD1 (5 bases). This CDR3 has 13 amino acids. Trimming removed 4 bases at V and 2 bases at J, with 9 bases between. In germline, CDR1 is SQVTM, CDR2 ANQGSEA. The CDR3 nucleotides read TGCAGCGTTGGGGGCAGAACCAAAAACATTCAGTACTTC. Its translation is CSVGGRTKNIQYF.

The chain recombines TRBV11-2 with TRBJ2-3; 8 bases match TRBD2. The CDR3 is 17 amino acids. After removal of 4 bases from V and 4 bases from J, the junction contained 13 bases not matched to a gene. Germline V gene sequence: CDR1 SGHAT, CDR2 FQNNGV. DNA of the CDR3: TGTGCCAGCAGCTCCGGGTTTACAGCGGGGGATCCAGATACGCAGTATTTT. Translating it yields CASSSGFTAGDPDTQYF.

The J gene is TRBJ2-7, the V gene TRBV6-6; D uncertain. Trimming removed 4 bases at V and 4 bases at J, with 11 bases between. This CDR3 comprises 13 residues. Germline CDR1 and CDR2: MNHNY and SVGAGI (reference sequence). The CDR3 loop reads CASSWRGSYEQYF. The CDR3 nucleotides read TGTGCCAGCAGTTGGCGCGGATCTTACGAGCAGTACTTC.

The V and J genes are TRBV7-2 and TRBJ1-3, with D unresolved. Trimming took 4 bases from V and 3 from J, leaving 4 bases between them. The germline CDR1 and CDR2 sequences are SGHTA and FQGNSA. The CDR3 loop spans 12 amino acids. The CDR3 sequence: CASSYDGNTIYF. Written as DNA, the CDR3 is TGTGCCAGCAGCTACGATGGAAACACCATATATTTT.

The chain combines TRBV19 with TRBJ2-1; 14 bases are a match to TRBD2. Germline-derived CDR1 and CDR2 are LNHDA and SQIVND (reference sequence). V shed 9 bases and J 7 bases; nucleotides not matched to a gene: 8. This CDR3 comprises 15 residues. CDR3 bases: TGTGCCAGCGGACTAGCGGGGGGAGTAATAAATGAGCAGTTCTTC. Its translation is CASGLAGGVINEQFF.

The V gene is TRBV2, the J gene TRBJ2-5; D not certain. V lost 1 base to trimming and J lost 6 bases, with 0 bases between them. CDR1 SNHLY and CDR2 FYNNEI come from the germline V gene. This CDR3 region has 10 residues. Here the CDR3 DNA reads TGTGCCAGCAGTGAAGAGACCCAGTACTTC. It translates to CASSEETQYF.

The chain joins TRBV9 to TRBJ2-1; TRBD2 is a possible D gene (5 bases). Germline V gene lookup returns CDR1 SGDLS and CDR2 YYNGEE. The V end lost 7 bases, the J end lost 8 bases, and 19 bases lay between the germline ends. The CDR3 loop spans 14 amino acids. DNA of the CDR3: TGTGCCAGCTCCGCGGGTGGTTCCGTCTATGAGCAGTTCTTC. Protein: CASSAGGSVYEQFF.

The chain combines TRBV5-1 with TRBJ1-2; perhaps TRBD1 as D (6 bases). This CDR3 spans 14 amino acids. V gave up 1 base and J gave up 4 bases, with 11 bases separating them. In germline, CDR1 is SGHRS, CDR2 YFSETQ. The CDR3 DNA follows: TGCGCCAGCAGCTTGACGGACAGCCTCTATGGCTACACCTTC. As protein: CASSLTDSLYGYTF.

This clone was recorded once. This chain connects TRBV10-3 to TRBJ1-2; D is unresolved. V lost 7 bases, J lost 8 bases, and 14 bases lay in between. Germline CDR1 is ENHRY and CDR2 is SYGVKD. The CDR3 is made up of 12 amino acids. CDR3 coding DNA: TGTGCCATCAATCACAGCCCGTGGGGCTACACCTTC. As protein: CAINHSPWGYTF.

The rearrangement uses TRBV5-1 and TRBJ2-3; the D gene is possibly TRBD1 (5 bases). Between the trimmed V and J ends, which lost 3 bases and 5 bases, there was a span of 16 bases. Germline V gene sequence: CDR1 SGHRS, CDR2 YFSETQ. This CDR3 has 15 residues. DNA of the CDR3: TGCGCCAGCAGCTATCAAGGGGCTCAGATAGATACGCAGTATTTT. It encodes CASSYQGAQIDTQYF.

The CDR3 here is CASSEFGTALGTQYF. In DNA, the CDR3 is TGTGCCAGCAGTGAATTTGGGACTGCGCTGGGGACCCAGTACTTC. V and J are TRBV6-1 and TRBJ2-5; D is possibly TRBD2 (6 bases). Germline CDR1 and CDR2: MNHNS and SASEGT. Trimming removed 2 bases at V and 7 bases at J, with 17 bases between. The CDR3 is 15 amino acids.

This clone was seen more than once but under ten times. The V and J genes are TRBV4-1 and TRBJ2-5; a weak D match, TRBD2 (5 bases). This CDR3 is built from 13 residues. Germline CDR1 MGHRA, CDR2 YSYEKL. V lost 0 bases and J lost 7, with 9 bases in between. CDR3 in DNA: TGCGCCAGCAGCCAAGAGTCAGAGGGGACCCAGTACTTC. Amino acid sequence: CASSQESEGTQYF.

The rearrangement links TRBV7-6 to TRBJ2-2; TRBD2 aligns across 7 bases. J lost 8 bases, V lost 1 base, and 13 bases had no gene match. Germline lookup yields CDR1 SGHVS and CDR2 FNYEAQ. The CDR3 is 17 residues long. CDR3 residues: CASSLVTSAGSLGELFF. The CDR3 nucleotides read TGTGCCAGCAGCTTAGTTACATCAGCGGGGTCTTTGGGGGAGCTGTTTTTT. Looking up the rest from reference TRBV7-6 and TRBJ2-2 gives the full variable domain: GAGVSQSPRYKVTKRGQDVALRCDPISGHVSLYWYRQALGQGPEFLTYFNYEAQQDKSGLPNDRFSAERPEGSISTLTIQRTEQRDSAMYRCASSLVTSAGSLGELFFGEGSRLTVL.

This CDR3 reads CASSHHGTSGGAKNIQYF. In DNA form, the CDR3 reads TGTGCCAGCAGCCACCACGGGACTAGCGGGGGGGCCAAAAACATTCAGTACTTC. The chain employs TRBV11-2 and TRBJ2-4, with TRBD2 matching 15 bases. The germline V gene encodes CDR1 SGHAT and CDR2 FQNNGV. This CDR3 contains 18 residues. Germline trimming cut 5 bases from V and 1 base from J; bases unmatched to any gene: 6.

The V call is TRBV5-1, the J call TRBJ1-4, with D perhaps TRBD1 (6 bases). Looked up from germline, CDR1 is SGHRS and CDR2 is YFSETQ. The CDR3 consists of 15 residues. Trimming removed 5 bases from V and 1 base from J, with 12 bases in between. The CDR3: CASSWGQGTNEKLFF. CDR3 DNA sequence: TGCGCCAGCAGTTGGGGGCAAGGAACTAATGAAAAACTGTTTTTT.

The chain recombines TRBV6-5 with TRBJ2-4; D possibly corresponds to TRBD1 (6 bases). Per the germline V gene, CDR1 is MNHEY and CDR2 is SVGAGI. The CDR3 spans 13 residues. V was cut by 7 bases and J by 6 bases, with 13 bases left in between. The CDR3 region has the DNA TGTGCCAGCAAACTCCAAGGGGGAAACATTCAGTACTTC. The encoded protein is CASKLQGGNIQYF.

In this sample, this clone turned up once. The chain employs TRBV9 and TRBJ2-1, with D unclear. V was clipped by 4 bases and J by 7 bases, with 12 bases between them. The CDR3 spans 13 residues. Germline V CDR1 and CDR2: SGDLS, YYNGEE. The CDR3 DNA is TGTGCCAGCAGCCCGACCCCCTCGAATGAGCAGTTCTTC. Translated, it gives CASSPTPSNEQFF.

This clone turned up a few times. The chain recombines TRBV9 with TRBJ1-1; D perhaps matches TRBD1 (5 bases). Germline CDR1 and CDR2: SGDLS and YYNGEE. This CDR3 comprises 15 residues. Between the trimmed V and J ends, which lost 0 bases and 1 base, there was a span of 10 bases. This CDR3 reads CASSVEAGPNTEAFF. Written as DNA, the CDR3 is TGTGCCAGCAGCGTAGAGGCAGGGCCGAACACTGAAGCTTTCTTT. Drawing the rest from reference TRBV9 and TRBJ1-1, the complete variable domain is DSGVTQTPKHLITATGQRVTLRCSPRSGDLSVYWYQQSLDQGLQFLIQYYNGEERAKGNILERFSAQQFPDLHSELNLSSLELGDSALYFCASSVEAGPNTEAFFGQGTRLTVV.

V and J are TRBV5-4 and TRBJ2-3; 11 bases are shared with TRBD2. With 2 bases clipped from V and 4 bases from J, the junction kept 3 bases outside the gene matches. The CDR3 totals 15 residues. Germline values: CDR1 SGHNT, CDR2 YYREEE (reference sequence). DNA of the CDR3: TGTGCCAGCAGCTTTTCTAGCGGGGGGTCAGATACGCAGTATTTT. Its translation is CASSFSSGGSDTQYF.

V and J are TRBV5-1 and TRBJ1-5; 9 bases are a match to TRBD1. Germline CDR1 is SGHRS and CDR2 is YFSETQ. This CDR3 has 17 amino acids. The V and J ends lost 1 base and 4 bases, in that order; junction bases with no gene match: 9. CDR3 in amino acids: CASSLNRDRELNQPQHF. As DNA, the CDR3 is TGCGCCAGCAGCTTGAACCGGGACAGGGAATTGAATCAGCCCCAGCATTTT.

This chain connects TRBV9 to TRBJ1-5; D not resolved. This CDR3 comprises 14 residues. Trimming shortened V by 3 bases and J by 3 bases, and 10 bases separated the two germline ends. Germline lookup yields CDR1 SGDLS and CDR2 YYNGEE. The CDR3 is CASSAGQDNQPQHF. The CDR3 DNA sequence: TGTGCCAGCAGCGCCGGGCAGGACAATCAGCCCCAGCATTTT.

V and J are TRBV6-4 and TRBJ2-1; 8 bases are shared with TRBD1. CDR1 is MRHNA and CDR2 is SNTAGT in the germline V gene. CDR3 size: 16 residues. V shed 0 bases, J shed 8 bases, and the junction held 9 bases outside the gene matches. The CDR3: CASSDSRTGLSDEQFF. The DNA of the CDR3 is TGTGCCAGCAGTGACTCTCGGACAGGGTTGTCGGATGAGCAGTTCTTC.

The J gene is TRBJ1-2, the V gene TRBV9; D is possibly TRBD1 (5 bases). The CDR3 totals 16 residues. Trimming removed 0 bases at V and 3 bases at J, with 15 bases between. The V gene's germline CDR1 is SGDLS and CDR2 YYNGEE. The CDR3 nucleotides are TGTGCCAGCAGCGTAGGATTCACAGGTCCATACTATGGCTACACCTTC. Protein product: CASSVGFTGPYYGYTF.

The chain is built from TRBV25-1 and TRBJ2-1, with 10 bases matching TRBD2. V was pared by 5 bases and J by 2 bases, with 3 bases of the junction left unmatched. This CDR3 region has 15 residues. CDR1 and CDR2 from the germline V gene are MGHDK and SYGVNS. The CDR3: CASSIAGGTYNEQFF. In DNA, the CDR3 is TGTGCCAGCAGTATAGCGGGGGGTACCTACAATGAGCAGTTCTTC.

This clone was detected only once. The CDR3 loop is CASAAGSSGGASSYNEQFF. In DNA form, the CDR3 reads TGCGCCAGCGCGGCTGGGAGTAGCGGGGGGGCGAGCTCCTACAATGAGCAGTTCTTC. This chain joins TRBV5-1 and TRBJ2-1; TRBD2 aligns across 11 bases. The germline CDR1 and CDR2 sequences are SGHRS and YFSETQ. The CDR3 runs to 19 residues. Unmatched junction bases numbered 15, after V lost 7 bases and J lost 0 bases.

The chain employs TRBV30 and TRBJ2-3; D possibly uses TRBD1 or TRBD2 (5 bases each). Germline CDR1 reads GTSNPN; CDR2 reads SVGIG (reference sequence). V lost 3 bases to trimming and J lost 4 bases, with 5 bases between them. CDR3 length: 11 amino acids. The CDR3: CAWRGADTQYF. DNA for the CDR3: TGTGCCTGGAGGGGGGCAGATACGCAGTATTTT. Full variable domain (outside the CDR3, taken from reference TRBV30 and TRBJ2-3): SQTIHQWPATLVQPVGSPLSLECTVEGTSNPNLYWYRQAAGRGLQLLFYSVGIGQISSEVPQNLSASRPQDRQFILSSKKLLLSDSGFYLCAWRGADTQYFGPGTRLTVL.

This chain links TRBV11-2 with TRBJ1-2; D is unresolved. This CDR3 comprises 14 residues. Germline V gives CDR1 SGHAT, CDR2 FQNNGV. V dropped 0 bases and J dropped 8 bases, with 13 bases sitting between them. This CDR3 reads CASSLDREGWGYTF. In nucleotides, the CDR3 is TGTGCCAGCAGCTTAGATCGGGAGGGCTGGGGCTACACCTTC.